This is a list of T cell receptor beta chains from one sample in a study of a mutant IDH1 vaccine in newly diagnosed glioma. Some clones are missing from TCRdb's copy, which holds only in-frame ones; the method was immunoSEQ multiplex PCR. The sample has 25,000 to 35,000 clones, 88% seen once. Their antigens remain unidentified. Here the sequenced sample was PBMCs, taken from a glioma patient whose treatment included an IDH1 peptide vaccine. The receptor set was obtained from a man in his forties with glioma. The conserved cysteine and the conserved F or W are not part of the CDR3 here. The D gene is left open where the match is weak. For some rows the clone size is stated as once, few or many, or as a class when expanded; others skip it.

j_gene	d_gene	abundance	v_gene	CDR3aa
TRBJ2-1	NA	NA	TRBV5-1	ASTGYGYNEQF
TRBJ2-3	NA	NA	TRBV30	AWSPGLMGYTQY
TRBJ2-7	NA	few	TRBV2	ASSEGRTGKGYEQY
TRBJ1-1	NA	NA	TRBV14	ASSQGGRTEAF
TRBJ1-1	NA	NA	TRBV6-1	ASSEGDQDTEAF
TRBJ2-1	NA	NA	TRBV29-1	SACPRAYNEQF
TRBJ2-3	NA	NA	TRBV2	ASSMRGYTDTQY
TRBJ2-1	TRBD1	once	TRBV19	ATGTDLGNEQF
TRBJ2-7	NA	NA	TRBV9	ASSAKGAYEQY
TRBJ2-3	NA	NA	TRBV19	AATGGPGPHSTDTQY
TRBJ1-1	NA	NA	TRBV28	ASRSRARAF
TRBJ1-5	NA	once	TRBV5-1	ASSYGGEEQPQH
TRBJ1-3	NA	NA	TRBV5-4	ASSFGLPGQGNTIY
TRBJ2-5	NA	NA	TRBV18	ASSPSQETQY
TRBJ1-4	NA	medium-sized	TRBV5-3	ARRRRPGHLEGEKLF
TRBJ1-5	NA	NA	TRBV15	ATSINRGNQPQH
TRBJ2-1	TRBD2	NA	TRBV10-3	AISSGTSGYISYNEQF
TRBJ2-3	TRBD2	NA	TRBV10-3	ATSSGSADTQY
TRBJ1-2	TRBD1	NA	TRBV28	ASSPSTGGGYT
TRBJ2-3	TRBD2	NA	TRBV5-4	ASSLELAGGTDTQY
TRBJ2-3	TRBD2	NA	TRBV4-3	ASSQEGLAGSTDTQY
TRBJ1-4	NA	NA	TRBV27	ASSRRPTNEKLF
TRBJ1-2	TRBD1	NA	TRBV30	AWSPLGGENYGYT
TRBJ2-2	NA	NA	TRBV19	ASSILTGQFNTGELF